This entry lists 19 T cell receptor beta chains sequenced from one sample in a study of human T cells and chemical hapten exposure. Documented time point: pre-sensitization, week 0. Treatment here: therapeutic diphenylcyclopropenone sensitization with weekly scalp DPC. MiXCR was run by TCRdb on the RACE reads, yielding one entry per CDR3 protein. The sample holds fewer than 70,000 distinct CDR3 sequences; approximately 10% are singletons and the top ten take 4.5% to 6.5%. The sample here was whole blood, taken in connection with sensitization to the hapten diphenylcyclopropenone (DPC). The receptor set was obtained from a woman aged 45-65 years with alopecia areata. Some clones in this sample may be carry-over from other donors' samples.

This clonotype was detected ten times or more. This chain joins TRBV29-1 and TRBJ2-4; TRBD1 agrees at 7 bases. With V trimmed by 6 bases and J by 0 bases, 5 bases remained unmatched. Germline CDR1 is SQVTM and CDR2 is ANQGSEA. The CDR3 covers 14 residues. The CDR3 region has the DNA TGCAGCGTGACAGGGAACGCAGCCAAAAACATTCAGTACTTC. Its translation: CSVTGNAAKNIQYF.

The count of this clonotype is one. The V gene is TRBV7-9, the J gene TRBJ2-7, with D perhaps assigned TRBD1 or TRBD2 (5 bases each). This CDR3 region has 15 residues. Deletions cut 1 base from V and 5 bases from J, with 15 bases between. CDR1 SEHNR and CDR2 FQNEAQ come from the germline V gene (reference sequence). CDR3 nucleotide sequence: TGTGCCAGCAGCTTAGGGGGCAGGGACCTCGACGAGCAGTACTTC. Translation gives CASSLGGRDLDEQYF.

CDR3 region: CASSPRTGVAHQPQHF. The CDR3 DNA reads as TGTGCCAGCAGCCCCAGGACAGGGGTGGCGCATCAGCCCCAGCATTTT. The rearrangement uses TRBV13 and TRBJ1-5, with 9 positions matching TRBD1. Germline V gene lookup returns CDR1 PRHDT and CDR2 FYEKMQ (reference sequence). The CDR3 loop spans 16 amino acids. The J segment lost 5 bases and the V segment lost 5 bases, leaving 10 bases of the junction unmatched.

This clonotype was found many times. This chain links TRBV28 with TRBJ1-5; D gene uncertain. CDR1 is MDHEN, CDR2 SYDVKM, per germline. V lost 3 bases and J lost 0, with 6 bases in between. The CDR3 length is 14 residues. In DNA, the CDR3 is TGTGCCAGCAGTTTTGACCATAGCAATCAGCCCCAGCATTTT. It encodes CASSFDHSNQPQHF. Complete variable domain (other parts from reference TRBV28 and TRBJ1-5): DVKVTQSSRYLVKRTGEKVFLECVQDMDHENMFWYRQDPGLGLRLIYFSYDVKMKEKGDIPEGYSVSREKKERFSLILESASTNQTSMYLCASSFDHSNQPQHFGDGTRLSIL.

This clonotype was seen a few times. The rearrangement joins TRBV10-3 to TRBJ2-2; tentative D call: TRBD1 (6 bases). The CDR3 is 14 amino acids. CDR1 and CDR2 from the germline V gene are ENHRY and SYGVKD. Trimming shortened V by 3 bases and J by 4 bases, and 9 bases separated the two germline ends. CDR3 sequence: CAISEQGGTGELFF. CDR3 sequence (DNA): TGTGCCATCAGTGAACAGGGTGGCACCGGGGAGCTGTTTTTT.

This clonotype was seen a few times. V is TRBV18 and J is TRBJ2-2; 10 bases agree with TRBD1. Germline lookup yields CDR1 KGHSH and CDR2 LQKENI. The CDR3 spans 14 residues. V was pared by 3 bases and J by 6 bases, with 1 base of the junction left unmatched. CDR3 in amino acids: CASSPGTGAGELFF. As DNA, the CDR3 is TGTGCCAGCTCACCGGGGACAGGGGCCGGGGAGCTGTTTTTT. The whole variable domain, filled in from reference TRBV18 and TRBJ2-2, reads NAGVMQNPRHLVRRRGQEARLRCSPMKGHSHVYWYRQLPEEGLKFMVYLQKENIIDESGMPKERFSAEFPKEGPSILRIQQVVRGDSAAYFCASSPGTGAGELFFGEGSRLTVL.

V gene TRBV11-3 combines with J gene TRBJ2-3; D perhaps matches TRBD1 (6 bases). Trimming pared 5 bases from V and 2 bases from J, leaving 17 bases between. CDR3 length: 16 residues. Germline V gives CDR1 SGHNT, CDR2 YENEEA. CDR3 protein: CASSPGTHPATDTQYF. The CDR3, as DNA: TGTGCCAGCAGCCCCGGGACACATCCTGCCACAGATACGCAGTATTTT.

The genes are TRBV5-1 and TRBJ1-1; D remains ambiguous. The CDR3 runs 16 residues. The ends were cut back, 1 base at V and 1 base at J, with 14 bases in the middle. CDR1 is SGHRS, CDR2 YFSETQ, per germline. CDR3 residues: CASSLRGSEANTEAFF. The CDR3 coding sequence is TGCGCCAGCAGCTTGCGAGGATCCGAAGCGAACACTGAAGCTTTCTTT. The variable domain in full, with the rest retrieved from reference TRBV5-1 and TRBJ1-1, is KAGVTQTPRYLIKTRGQQVTLSCSPISGHRSVSWYQQTPGQGLQFLFEYFSETQRNKGNFPGRFSGRQFSNSRSEMNVSTLELGDSALYLCASSLRGSEANTEAFFGQGTRLTVV.

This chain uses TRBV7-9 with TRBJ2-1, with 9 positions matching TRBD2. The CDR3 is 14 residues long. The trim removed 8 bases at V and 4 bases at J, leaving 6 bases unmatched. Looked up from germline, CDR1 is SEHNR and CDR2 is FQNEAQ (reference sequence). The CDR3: CASLVAGEYNEQFF. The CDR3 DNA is TGTGCCAGCCTTGTAGCGGGAGAGTACAATGAGCAGTTCTTC.

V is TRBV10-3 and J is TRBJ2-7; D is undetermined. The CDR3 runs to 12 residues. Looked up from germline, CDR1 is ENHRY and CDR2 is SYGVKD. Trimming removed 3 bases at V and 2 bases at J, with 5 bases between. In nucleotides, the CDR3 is TGTGCCATCAGTGAAAGGGCCTACGAGCAGTACTTC. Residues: CAISERAYEQYF.

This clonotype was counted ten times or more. CDR3 bases: TGTGCCAGCAGTGAAGCCGGGGGGCGCGGGGAGACCCAGTACTTC. This gives the protein CASSEAGGRGETQYF. The chain couples TRBV25-1 to TRBJ2-5, with D possibly being TRBD2 (7 bases). The length of the CDR3 is 15 residues. Per the germline V gene, CDR1 is MGHDK and CDR2 is SYGVNS. Between the trimmed V and J ends, which lost 2 bases and 5 bases, there was a span of 15 bases.

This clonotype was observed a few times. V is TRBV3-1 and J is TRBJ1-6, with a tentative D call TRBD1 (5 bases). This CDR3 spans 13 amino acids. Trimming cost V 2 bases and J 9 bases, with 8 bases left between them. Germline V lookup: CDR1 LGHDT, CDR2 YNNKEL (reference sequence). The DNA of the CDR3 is TGTGCCAGCAGCCAATCGACAGCTTCACCCCTCCACTTT. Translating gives CASSQSTASPLHF.

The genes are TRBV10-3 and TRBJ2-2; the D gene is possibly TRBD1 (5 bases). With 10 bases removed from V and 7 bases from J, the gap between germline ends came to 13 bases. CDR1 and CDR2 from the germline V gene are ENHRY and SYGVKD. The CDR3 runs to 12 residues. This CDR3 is CATDQGNGELFF. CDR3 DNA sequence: TGTGCCACCGACCAGGGAAACGGGGAGCTGTTTTTT.

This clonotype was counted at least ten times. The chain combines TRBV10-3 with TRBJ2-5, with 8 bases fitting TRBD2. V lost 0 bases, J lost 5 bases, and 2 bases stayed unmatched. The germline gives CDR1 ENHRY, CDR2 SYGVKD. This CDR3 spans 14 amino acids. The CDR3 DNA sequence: TGTGCCATCAGTGAGTCGACTAGCGTGGAGACCCAGTACTTC. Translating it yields CAISESTSVETQYF.

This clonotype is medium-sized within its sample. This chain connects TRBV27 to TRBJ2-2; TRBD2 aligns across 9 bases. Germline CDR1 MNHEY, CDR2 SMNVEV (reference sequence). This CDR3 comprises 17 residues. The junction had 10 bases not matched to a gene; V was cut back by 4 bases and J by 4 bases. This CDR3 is CASSSKRQAGGTGELFF. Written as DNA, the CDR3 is TGTGCCAGCAGTTCCAAACGGCAAGCGGGGGGCACCGGGGAGCTGTTTTTT.

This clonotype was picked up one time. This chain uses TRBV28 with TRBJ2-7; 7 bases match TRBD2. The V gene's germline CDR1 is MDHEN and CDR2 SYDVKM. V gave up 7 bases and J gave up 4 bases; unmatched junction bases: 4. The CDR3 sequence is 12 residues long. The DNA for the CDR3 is TGTGCCAGCACCCAGGGACTATACGAGCAGTACTTC. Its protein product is CASTQGLYEQYF.

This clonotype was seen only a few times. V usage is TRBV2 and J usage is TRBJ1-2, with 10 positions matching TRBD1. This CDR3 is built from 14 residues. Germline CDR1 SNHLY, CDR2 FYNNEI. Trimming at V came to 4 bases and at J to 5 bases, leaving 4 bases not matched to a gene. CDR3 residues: CASSGQGAGYGYTF. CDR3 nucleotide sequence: TGTGCCAGCAGTGGACAGGGGGCCGGGTATGGCTACACCTTC.

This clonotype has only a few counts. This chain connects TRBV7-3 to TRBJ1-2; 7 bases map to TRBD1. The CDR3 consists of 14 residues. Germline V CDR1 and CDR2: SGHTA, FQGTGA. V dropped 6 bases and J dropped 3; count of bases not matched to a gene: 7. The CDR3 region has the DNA TGTGCCAGCAGTATGGACAGGTTCGACTATGGCTACACCTTC. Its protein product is CASSMDRFDYGYTF.

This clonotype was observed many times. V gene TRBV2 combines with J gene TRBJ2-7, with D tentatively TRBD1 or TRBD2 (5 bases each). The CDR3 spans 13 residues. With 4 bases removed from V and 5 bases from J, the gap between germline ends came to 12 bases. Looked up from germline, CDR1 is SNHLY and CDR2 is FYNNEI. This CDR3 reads CASSVEGPNEQYF. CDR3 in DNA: TGTGCCAGCAGTGTAGAGGGGCCCAACGAGCAGTACTTC.